The present TCR beta chain was sequenced within a study of blood T cell repertoires in COVID-19. Background on the study: The cDNA or gDNA used as material had been derived from T cells, B-cell-depleted T cells, or PBMCs.

This CDR3 comprises 11 residues. V was pared by 7 bases and J by 1 base, with 4 bases between. Germline-derived CDR1 and CDR2 are SNHLY and FYNNEI. The authors' processing: From reference gene primer amplification, estimates of nucleated cell counts were derived. The assay was immunoSEQ multiplex PCR, and TCRdb's table has in-frame clones only and misses some. D and trimming were read from the DNA, whereas the V and J calls and clone size are those reported in that table. The data contain around 81,000 clones, just over 85% of them singletons. Input material: peripheral blood. The chain has TRBV2 and TRBJ1-1; D uncertain. This TCR came from a woman older than 75 with acute or convalescent COVID-19. The CDR3 DNA follows: TGTGCCAGCATGCGGAACACTGAAGCTTTCTTT. Protein sequence: CASMRNTEAFF.